These 22 T cell receptor beta chains came from one sample sequenced in a study of blood T cells in healthy people across ages. Primed by a sample-barcoded 5' primer and a J-beta primer mix, a second PCR proceeded for 7 to 11 cycles. From the 5' RACE reads, TCRdb called clonotypes with MiXCR, one entry per CDR3 protein. The sample includes more than 600,000 distinct CDR3 sequences, around 25% of them seen just once. The data also belong to a second study, concerning T cells of mothers and their children.

The source material was blood. These receptors came from a boy between 10 and 17 years old in good health.

V is TRBV7-2 and J is TRBJ2-7, with D maybe TRBD1 (6 bases). Trimming shortened V by 5 bases and J by 3 bases, and 11 bases separated the two germline ends. CDR3 length: 13 amino acids. CDR1 and CDR2 (germline): SGHTA, FQGNSA. The CDR3 DNA reads as TGTGCCAGCAGCCGCCCAGGGGACTACGAGCAGTACTTC. It is translated as CASSRPGDYEQYF.

This clonotype was seen a few times. V and J are TRBV15 and TRBJ2-1, with D maybe TRBD2 (5 bases). Germline CDR1 LNHNV, CDR2 YYDKDF (reference sequence). Trimming shortened V by 0 bases and J by 2 bases, and 8 bases separated the two germline ends. This CDR3 comprises 15 residues. The CDR3 DNA follows: TGTGCCACCAGCAGAGAGGCGGGTCCCTACAATGAGCAGTTCTTC. It yields the protein CATSREAGPYNEQFF.

This rearrangement joins TRBV12-3 or TRBV12-4 to TRBJ2-5, with TRBD2 matching over 11 bases. There are 16 residues in the CDR3. V was clipped by 6 bases and J by 7 bases; unmatched bases: 13. The CDR3 nucleotides read TGTGCCAGCAGCCAACACCGATTAGCGGGAGGGGTGACCCAGTACTTC. Translated: CASSQHRLAGGVTQYF.

This clonotype has a handful of counts. V gene TRBV29-1 combines with J gene TRBJ2-7; D gene ambiguous. This CDR3 has 13 amino acids. V was shortened by 1 base and J by 0 bases, with 7 bases between the two germline ends. Germline V gene data show CDR1 as SQVTM and CDR2 as ANQGSEA. The CDR3 is CSVEGTHSYEQYF. The CDR3 nucleotides are TGCAGCGTTGAAGGGACCCACTCCTACGAGCAGTACTTC.

This clonotype occurred a few times. The V call is TRBV20-1, the J call TRBJ1-3, with D unresolved. Trimming stripped 5 bases from V and 8 bases from J, with 13 bases between. The CDR3 extends over 12 amino acids. The germline V gene has CDR1 DFQATT and CDR2 SNEGSKA (reference sequence). The CDR3 DNA reads TGCAGTGCTGGCCTTGGCCGGGACACCATATATTTT. Protein: CSAGLGRDTIYF.

The chain joins TRBV13 to TRBJ1-6, with D perhaps matching TRBD1 (5 bases). CDR1 is PRHDT, CDR2 FYEKMQ, per germline (reference sequence). The V end was cut by 5 bases, the J end by 8 bases, with 10 bases between. This CDR3 spans 13 amino acids. Written as DNA, the CDR3 is TGTGCCAGCAGCCGAGACAGAGATTCACCCCTCCACTTT. Protein product: CASSRDRDSPLHF.

The table lists this clonotype with a few counts. The chain combines TRBV21-1 with TRBJ1-4; the table's D call, TRBD1, was not checked against the DNA. TRBV21-1 is labeled a pseudogene. The CDR3 contains 14 residues. The CDR3 DNA reads TGTGCCAGCAGCACACGGGACAGTGAGGAAAAACTGTTTTTT. Amino acids: CASSTRDSEEKLFF.

This clonotype was recorded a few times. The CDR3 reads CAGRGATEETQYF. CDR3 DNA: TGCGCCGGTAGGGGGGCGACAGAAGAGACCCAGTACTTC. The chain has TRBV5-1 and TRBJ2-5, with D possibly called TRBD1 or TRBD2 (6 bases each). Trimming shortened V by 10 bases and J by 3 bases, and 16 bases separated the two germline ends. This CDR3 has 13 residues. Germline V CDR1 and CDR2: SGHRS, YFSETQ.

The rearrangement links TRBV29-1 to TRBJ2-3; 10 nucleotides line up with TRBD2. From germline, CDR1 is SQVTM and CDR2 ANQGSEA. The CDR3 covers 15 residues. Germline trimming cut 4 bases from V and 1 base from J; bases unmatched to any gene: 5. The CDR3 loop is CSVGASGRRTDTQYF. For the CDR3, the DNA is TGCAGCGTTGGGGCTAGCGGGAGACGCACAGATACGCAGTATTTT.

The chain links TRBV27 to TRBJ2-5; TRBD2 is a possible D gene (6 bases). V was clipped by 6 bases and J by 0 bases, with 8 bases between them. Germline lookup yields CDR1 MNHEY and CDR2 SMNVEV (reference sequence). There are 13 residues in the CDR3. The CDR3 DNA reads as TGTGCCAGCAGGGCGGGACACCAAGAGACCCAGTACTTC. It yields the protein CASRAGHQETQYF.

The chain recombines TRBV2 with TRBJ2-5, with a tentative D call TRBD1 (6 bases). The J call may be faulty, since TRBJ2-7 better matches the DNA end. The CDR3 runs to 15 residues. CDR1 is SNHLY and CDR2 is FYNNEI in the germline V gene. CDR3 nucleotide sequence: TGTGCCAGCAGTGAAGGACAGGTGAACTCCTACGAGCAGTACTTC. This sequence encodes CASSEGQVNSYEQYF.

CDR3: CASIPTNYGYTF. CDR3 nucleotides: TGTGCCAGTATACCCACTAACTATGGCTACACCTTC. The genes are TRBV2 and TRBJ1-2; no clear D gene. The germline V gene encodes CDR1 SNHLY and CDR2 FYNNEI. Trimming took 9 bases from V and 0 from J, leaving 8 bases between them. The CDR3 is 12 amino acids.

The table lists this clonotype with a few counts. This rearrangement joins TRBV12-3 or TRBV12-4 to TRBJ2-1, with 10 bases fitting TRBD1. The V and J ends lost 4 bases and 2 bases, in that order; junction bases with no gene match: 11. The CDR3 runs to 18 residues. This CDR3 reads CASSSGTGESRAYNEQFF. The CDR3, as DNA: TGTGCCAGCAGTTCAGGGACAGGGGAAAGCCGGGCCTACAATGAGCAGTTCTTC.

This chain connects TRBV18 to TRBJ2-1; perhaps TRBD2 as D (5 bases). Gene TRBJ2-5 matches the end of the DNA better, so the J call may be wrong. The CDR3 loop spans 14 amino acids. The germline CDR1 and CDR2 sequences are KGHSH and LQKENI. The CDR3 DNA reads TGTGCCAGCTCACCCCCAAGGGAGCGGGAGACCCAGTACTTC. It codes for CASSPPRERETQYF.

This clonotype was seen repeatedly, ten times or more. The rearrangement joins TRBV2 to TRBJ2-5; 9 bases fit TRBD2. The junction had 9 bases not matched to a gene; V was cut back by 3 bases and J by 7 bases. The length of the CDR3 is 15 residues. The germline V gene encodes CDR1 SNHLY and CDR2 FYNNEI. The CDR3 loop is CASSDLAGSAGTQYF. The CDR3 DNA reads TGTGCCAGCAGTGATCTAGCGGGATCCGCCGGGACCCAGTACTTC.

The chain combines TRBV28 with TRBJ2-1; 7 nucleotides agree with TRBD2. The J call may be incorrect, as the DNA end agrees better with TRBJ2-7. The CDR3 totals 14 residues. In germline, CDR1 is MDHEN, CDR2 SYDVKM. The DNA of the CDR3 is TGTGCCAGCAGTTTTCCAGGGCTCGGGAGGGAGCAGTACTTC. The encoded protein is CASSFPGLGREQYF.

The V call is TRBV25-1, the J call TRBJ2-1, with D unclear. V lost 4 bases to trimming and J lost 5 bases, with 6 bases between them. The germline V gene encodes CDR1 MGHDK and CDR2 SYGVNS. The CDR3 sequence is 12 residues long. The CDR3 sequence is CASSVRNNEQFF. For the CDR3, the DNA is TGTGCCAGCAGTGTTAGAAACAATGAGCAGTTCTTC. Variable domain in full (rest from reference TRBV25-1 and TRBJ2-1): EADIYQTPRYLVIGTGKKITLECSQTMGHDKMYWYQQDPGMELHLIHYSYGVNSTEKGDLSSESTVSRIRTEHFPLTLESARPSHTSQYLCASSVRNNEQFFGPGTRLTVL.

In its sample, this clonotype was seen a few times. The V gene is TRBV20-1, the J gene TRBJ2-1; 9 bases match TRBD2. The CDR3 has 14 residues. V lost 6 bases and J lost 5; bases outside the gene matches: 8. The germline V gene encodes CDR1 DFQATT and CDR2 SNEGSKA (reference sequence). The CDR3 region is CSATGSGSDNEQFF. CDR3 in DNA: TGCAGTGCCACGGGTAGCGGGAGTGACAATGAGCAGTTCTTC.

In this sample, this clonotype turned up a few times. The rearrangement uses TRBV28 and TRBJ2-3; 9 bases match TRBD2. V shed 8 bases and J 2 bases; nucleotides not matched to a gene: 2. The CDR3 length is 13 residues. CDR1 MDHEN and CDR2 SYDVKM come from the germline V gene. The CDR3 spells CASLAGPTDTQYF. The CDR3 coding sequence is TGTGCCAGCCTAGCGGGACCCACAGATACGCAGTATTTT.

The chain employs TRBV20-1 and TRBJ2-6, with a tentative D call TRBD1 (6 bases). CDR1 DFQATT and CDR2 SNEGSKA come from the germline V gene (reference sequence). This CDR3 has 16 residues. V was clipped by 0 bases and J by 0 bases, with 9 bases between them. The CDR3 coding sequence is TGCAGTGCTAGAGATCGACAGGACTCTGGGGCCAACGTCCTGACTTTC. As protein: CSARDRQDSGANVLTF.

This clonotype was seen a handful of times. The chain employs TRBV28 and TRBJ2-5; D call uncertain. With 6 bases removed from V and 5 bases from J, the gap between germline ends came to 13 bases. This CDR3 has 13 residues. Germline CDR1 MDHEN, CDR2 SYDVKM. The CDR3 sequence: CASRSGPWETQYF. DNA of the CDR3: TGTGCCAGCAGAAGTGGACCCTGGGAGACCCAGTACTTC.

Many counts were recorded for this clonotype. The V and J genes are TRBV14 and TRBJ2-1; D uncertain. This CDR3 spans 15 amino acids. Germline CDR1 is SGHDN and CDR2 is FVKESK. Trimming left V 9 bases short and J 7 bases short, with 22 bases between. CDR3 in amino acids: CARTPAQTKRNEQFF. DNA of the CDR3: TGTGCCAGGACCCCCGCCCAGACAAAACGGAATGAGCAGTTCTTC. Filled out from reference TRBV14 and TRBJ2-1, the complete variable domain reads EAGVTQFPSHSVIEKGQTVTLRCDPISGHDNLYWYRRVMGKEIKFLLHFVKESKQDESGMPNNRFLAERTGGTYSTLKVQPAELEDSGVYFCARTPAQTKRNEQFFGPGTRLTVL.